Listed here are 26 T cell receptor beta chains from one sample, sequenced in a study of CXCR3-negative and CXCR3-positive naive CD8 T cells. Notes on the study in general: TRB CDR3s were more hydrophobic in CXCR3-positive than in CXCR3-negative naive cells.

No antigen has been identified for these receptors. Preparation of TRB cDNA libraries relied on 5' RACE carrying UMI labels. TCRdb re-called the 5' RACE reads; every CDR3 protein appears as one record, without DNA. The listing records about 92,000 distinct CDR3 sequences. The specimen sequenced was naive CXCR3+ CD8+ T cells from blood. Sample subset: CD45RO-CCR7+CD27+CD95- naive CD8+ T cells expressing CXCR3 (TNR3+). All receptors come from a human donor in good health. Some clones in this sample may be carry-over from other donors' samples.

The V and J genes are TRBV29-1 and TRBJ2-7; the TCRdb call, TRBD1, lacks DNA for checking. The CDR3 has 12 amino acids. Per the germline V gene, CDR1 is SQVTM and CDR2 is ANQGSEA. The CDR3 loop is CSVVLGPYEQYF.

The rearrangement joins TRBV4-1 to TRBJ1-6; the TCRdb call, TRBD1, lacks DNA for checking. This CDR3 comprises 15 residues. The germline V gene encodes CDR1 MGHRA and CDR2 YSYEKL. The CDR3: CASSQMDSYNSPLHF.

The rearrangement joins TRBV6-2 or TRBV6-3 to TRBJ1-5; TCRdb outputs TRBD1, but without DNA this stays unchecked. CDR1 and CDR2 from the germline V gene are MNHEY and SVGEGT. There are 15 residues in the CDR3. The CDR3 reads CASSYGTASNQPQHF.

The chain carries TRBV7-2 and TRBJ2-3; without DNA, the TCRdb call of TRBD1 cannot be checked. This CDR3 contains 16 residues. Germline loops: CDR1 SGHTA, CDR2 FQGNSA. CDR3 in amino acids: CASSPLTGTGVDTQYF.

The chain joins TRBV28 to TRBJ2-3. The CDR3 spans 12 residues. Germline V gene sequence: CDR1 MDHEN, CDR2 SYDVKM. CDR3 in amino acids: CASSSDLDTQYF.

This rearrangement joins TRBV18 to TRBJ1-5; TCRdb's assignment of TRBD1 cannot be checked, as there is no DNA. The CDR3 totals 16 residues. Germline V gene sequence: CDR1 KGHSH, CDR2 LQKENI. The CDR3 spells CASSQGHGHSNQPQHF.

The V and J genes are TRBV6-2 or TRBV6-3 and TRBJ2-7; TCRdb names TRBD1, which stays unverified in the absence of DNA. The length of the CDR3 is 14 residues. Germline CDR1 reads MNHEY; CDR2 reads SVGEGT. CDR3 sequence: CASSWERQPPEQYF.

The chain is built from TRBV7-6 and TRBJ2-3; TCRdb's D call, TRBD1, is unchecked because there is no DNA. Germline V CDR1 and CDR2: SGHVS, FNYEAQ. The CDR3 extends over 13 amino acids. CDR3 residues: CASGGGPADTQYF. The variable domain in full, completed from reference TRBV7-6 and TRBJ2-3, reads GAGVSQSPRYKVTKRGQDVALRCDPISGHVSLYWYRQALGQGPEFLTYFNYEAQQDKSGLPNDRFSAERPEGSISTLTIQRTEQRDSAMYRCASGGGPADTQYFGPGTRLTVL.

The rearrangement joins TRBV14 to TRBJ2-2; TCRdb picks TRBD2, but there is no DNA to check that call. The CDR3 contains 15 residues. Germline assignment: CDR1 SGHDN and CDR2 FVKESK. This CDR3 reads CASSQRAGEPGELFF.

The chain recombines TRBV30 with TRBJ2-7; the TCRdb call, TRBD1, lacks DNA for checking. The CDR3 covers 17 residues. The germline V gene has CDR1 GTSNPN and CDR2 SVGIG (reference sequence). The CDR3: CAWSVGSKGVFSYEQYF.

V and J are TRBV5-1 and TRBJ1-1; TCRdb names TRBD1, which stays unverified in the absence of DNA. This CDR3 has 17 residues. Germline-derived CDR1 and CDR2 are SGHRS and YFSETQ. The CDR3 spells CASSISPRTGLNTEAFF.

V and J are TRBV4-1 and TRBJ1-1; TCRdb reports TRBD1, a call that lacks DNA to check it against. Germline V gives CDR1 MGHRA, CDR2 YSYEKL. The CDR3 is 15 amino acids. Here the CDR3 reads CASSQHSPLDTEAFF.

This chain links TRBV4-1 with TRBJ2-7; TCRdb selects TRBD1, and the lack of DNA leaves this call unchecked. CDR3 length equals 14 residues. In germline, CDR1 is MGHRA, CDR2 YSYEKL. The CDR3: CASSSRTGTYEQYF.

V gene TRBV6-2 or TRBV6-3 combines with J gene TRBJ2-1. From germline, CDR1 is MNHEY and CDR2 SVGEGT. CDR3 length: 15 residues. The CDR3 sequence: CASSYSESPSNEQFF.

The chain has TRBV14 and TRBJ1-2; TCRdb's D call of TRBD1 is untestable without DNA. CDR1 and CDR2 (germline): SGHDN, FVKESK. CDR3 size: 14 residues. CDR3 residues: CASSQELNRVGYTF.

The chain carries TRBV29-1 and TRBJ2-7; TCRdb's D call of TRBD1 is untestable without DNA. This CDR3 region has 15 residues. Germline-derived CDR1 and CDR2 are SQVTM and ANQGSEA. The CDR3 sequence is CSVSVGQGLSYEQYF.

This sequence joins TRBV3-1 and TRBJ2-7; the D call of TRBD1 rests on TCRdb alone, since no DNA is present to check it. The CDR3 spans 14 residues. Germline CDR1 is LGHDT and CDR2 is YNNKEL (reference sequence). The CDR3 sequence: CASSQGGRAYEQYF.

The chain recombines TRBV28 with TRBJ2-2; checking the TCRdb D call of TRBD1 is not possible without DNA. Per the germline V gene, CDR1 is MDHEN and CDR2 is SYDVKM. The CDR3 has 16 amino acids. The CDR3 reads CASSLSGNIEAGELFF.

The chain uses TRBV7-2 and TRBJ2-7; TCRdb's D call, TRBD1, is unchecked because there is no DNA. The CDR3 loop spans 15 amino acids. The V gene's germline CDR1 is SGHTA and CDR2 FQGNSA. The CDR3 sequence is CASSFTWGQGGEQYF.

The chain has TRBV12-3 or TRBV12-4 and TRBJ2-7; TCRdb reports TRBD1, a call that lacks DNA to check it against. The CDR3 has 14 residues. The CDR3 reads CASSTGLETYEQYF.

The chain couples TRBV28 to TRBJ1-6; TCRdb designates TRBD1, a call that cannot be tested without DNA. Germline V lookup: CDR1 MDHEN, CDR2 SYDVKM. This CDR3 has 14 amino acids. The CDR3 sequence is CASSSGQNNSPLHF. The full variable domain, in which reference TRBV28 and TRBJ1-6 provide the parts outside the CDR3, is DVKVTQSSRYLVKRTGEKVFLECVQDMDHENMFWYRQDPGLGLRLIYFSYDVKMKEKGDIPEGYSVSREKKERFSLILESASTNQTSMYLCASSSGQNNSPLHFGNGTRLTVT.

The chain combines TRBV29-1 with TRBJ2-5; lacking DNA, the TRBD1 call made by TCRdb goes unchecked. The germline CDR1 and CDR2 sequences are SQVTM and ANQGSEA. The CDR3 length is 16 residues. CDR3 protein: CSVEDTFRPRRETQYF. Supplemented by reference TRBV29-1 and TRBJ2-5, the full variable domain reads SAVISQKPSRDICQRGTSLTIQCQVDSQVTMMFWYRQQPGQSLTLIATANQGSEATYESGFVIDKFPISRPNLTFSTLTVSNMSPEDSSIYLCSVEDTFRPRRETQYFGPGTRLLVL.

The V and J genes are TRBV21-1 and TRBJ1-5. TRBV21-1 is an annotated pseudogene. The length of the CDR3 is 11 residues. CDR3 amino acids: CASSKNQPQHF.

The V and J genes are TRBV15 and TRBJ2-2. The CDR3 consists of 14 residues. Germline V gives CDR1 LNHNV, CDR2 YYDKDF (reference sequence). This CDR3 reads CATSREGRTGELFF. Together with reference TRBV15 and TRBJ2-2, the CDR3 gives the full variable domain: DAMVIQNPRYQVTQFGKPVTLSCSQTLNHNVMYWYQQKSSQAPKLLFHYYDKDFNNEADTPDNFQSRRPNTSFCFLDIRSPGLGDTAMYLCATSREGRTGELFFGEGSRLTVL.

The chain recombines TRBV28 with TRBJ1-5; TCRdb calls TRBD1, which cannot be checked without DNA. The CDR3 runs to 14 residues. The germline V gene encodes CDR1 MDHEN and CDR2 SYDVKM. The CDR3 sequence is CASSRPGQGQPQHF.

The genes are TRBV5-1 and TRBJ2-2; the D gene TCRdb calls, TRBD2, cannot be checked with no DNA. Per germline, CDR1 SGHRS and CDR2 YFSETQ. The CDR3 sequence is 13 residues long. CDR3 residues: CASTTSPTGELFF.